The 11 T cell receptor beta chains below were found in one sample sequenced in a study of T cell changes during pregnancy in multiple sclerosis. Data came from immunoSEQ multiplex PCR; TCRdb stores just in-frame clones and leaves some out. The sample shows roughly 70,000 clones, about 92% of them seen only once. The sequencing used peripheral blood, collected in the third trimester of pregnancy. The receptors here all came from a female donor with multiple sclerosis, enrolled in a pregnancy study.

V is TRBV19 and J is TRBJ2-1, with TRBD2 identical over 13 bases. The CDR3 is made up of 15 amino acids. Germline loops: CDR1 LNHDA, CDR2 SQIVND (reference sequence). The V gene end was trimmed by 6 bases and the J gene end by 4 bases; junction bases not matched to a gene: 3. The CDR3, as DNA: TGTGCCAGTAGGGGGACTAGCGGGACATACAATGAGCAGTTCTTC. Protein product: CASRGTSGTYNEQFF. The full variable domain, with the rest looked up from reference TRBV19 and TRBJ2-1, is DGGITQSPKYLFRKEGQNVTLSCEQNLNHDAMYWYRQDPGQGLRLIYYSQIVNDFQKGDIAEGYSVSREKKESFPLTVTSAQKNPTAFYLCASRGTSGTYNEQFFGPGTRLTVL.

V and J are TRBV28 and TRBJ1-5; D is unresolved. CDR3 size: 13 residues. Trimming shortened V by 8 bases and J by 2 bases, and 10 bases separated the two germline ends. CDR1 and CDR2 from the germline V gene are MDHEN and SYDVKM. The CDR3 loop reads CASLYERNQPQHF. Here the CDR3 DNA reads TGTGCCAGCCTATACGAGCGCAATCAGCCCCAGCATTTT.

V and J are TRBV4-1 and TRBJ2-3; 8 nucleotides match TRBD2. Germline-derived CDR1 and CDR2 are MGHRA and YSYEKL. This CDR3 is built from 15 residues. The V gene end was trimmed by 6 bases and the J gene end by 4 bases; junction bases not matched to a gene: 9. Here the CDR3 reads CASSRLAGTPDTQYF. The CDR3 DNA follows: TGCGCCAGCAGTAGATTAGCGGGAACCCCAGATACGCAGTATTTT.

The rearrangement uses TRBV5-1 and TRBJ2-7; 11 bases agree with TRBD2. Trimming took 4 bases from V and 3 from J; bases not matched to a gene: 6. The CDR3 sequence is 15 residues long. In germline, CDR1 is SGHRS, CDR2 YFSETQ. For the CDR3, the DNA is TGCGCCAGCAGCGAGCTAGCGGGAGGAGGCTACGAGCAGTACTTC. This codes for CASSELAGGGYEQYF.

This clone appeared once. V usage is TRBV27 and J usage is TRBJ2-7; weak D call: TRBD2 (5 bases). The length of the CDR3 is 14 residues. Trimming took 3 bases from V and 7 from J, leaving 16 bases between them. Germline loops: CDR1 MNHEY, CDR2 SMNVEV (reference sequence). CDR3 in DNA: TGTGCCAGCAGTTTCCAAACCGGGGTGGGGGAGCAGTACTTC. The encoded protein is CASSFQTGVGEQYF.

This sequence joins TRBV4-1 and TRBJ1-2, with TRBD1 identical over 8 bases. This CDR3 is 15 amino acids long. Germline V gives CDR1 MGHRA, CDR2 YSYEKL. Unmatched junction bases numbered 5, after V lost 2 bases and J lost 3 bases. Written as DNA, the CDR3 is TGCGCCAGCAGCCAACCGTTACAGGGGGACTATGGCTACACCTTC. Its protein product is CASSQPLQGDYGYTF.

The genes are TRBV27 and TRBJ2-5; 7 positions match TRBD2. The CDR3 loop spans 15 amino acids. Trimming at V came to 5 bases and at J to 5 bases, leaving 11 bases not matched to a gene. CDR1 and CDR2 from the germline V gene are MNHEY and SMNVEV (reference sequence). The CDR3 DNA reads as TGTGCCAGCAGTCCCTGGGGAGGGTCCCGGGAGACCCAGTACTTC. Its protein is CASSPWGGSRETQYF.

V is TRBV7-3 and J is TRBJ2-5; possibly TRBD1 for D (5 bases). Germline lookup yields CDR1 SGHTA and CDR2 FQGTGA. The length of the CDR3 is 13 residues. The V end was cut by 6 bases, the J end by 4 bases, with 12 bases between. This chain's CDR3 is CASSRGIRETQYF. In nucleotides, the CDR3 is TGTGCCAGCAGTAGGGGTATTCGAGAGACCCAGTACTTC. Full variable domain (missing parts from reference TRBV7-3 and TRBJ2-5): GAGVSQTPSNKVTEKGKYVELRCDPISGHTALYWYRQSLGQGPEFLIYFQGTGAADDSGLPNDRFFAVRPEGSVSTLKIQRTERGDSAVYLCASSRGIRETQYFGPGTRLLVL.

This chain joins TRBV7-9 and TRBJ1-4; D is unclear. The germline V and J ends were trimmed by 3 bases and 8 bases, with 10 bases remaining between them. Looked up from germline, CDR1 is SEHNR and CDR2 is FQNEAQ (reference sequence). The CDR3 has 13 residues. The CDR3 sequence: CASSFTGDEKLFF. In nucleotides, the CDR3 is TGTGCCAGCAGCTTCACGGGTGACGAAAAACTGTTTTTT.

This sequence joins TRBV14 and TRBJ2-5; 9 bases fit TRBD2. J was trimmed by 6 bases and V by 0 bases; bases with no gene match: 11. Germline assignment: CDR1 SGHDN and CDR2 FVKESK. The CDR3 loop spans 17 amino acids. This CDR3 reads CASSQDGRGGRAQTQYF. In nucleotides, the CDR3 is TGTGCCAGCAGCCAAGATGGTAGGGGCGGGAGGGCCCAGACCCAGTACTTC.

V and J are TRBV2 and TRBJ1-2; maybe TRBD1 (5 bases). V dropped 6 bases and J dropped 3 bases, with 14 bases sitting between them. Per the germline V gene, CDR1 is SNHLY and CDR2 is FYNNEI. This CDR3 contains 14 residues. The CDR3 region is CASRGEGRDYGYTF. CDR3 DNA sequence: TGTGCCAGCAGAGGGGAAGGGAGGGACTATGGCTACACCTTC. The full variable domain, completed using reference TRBV2 and TRBJ1-2, is EPEVTQTPSHQVTQMGQEVILRCVPISNHLYFYWYRQILGQKVEFLVSFYNNEISEKSEIFDDQFSVERPDGSNFTLKIRSTKLEDSAMYFCASRGEGRDYGYTFGSGTRLTVV.